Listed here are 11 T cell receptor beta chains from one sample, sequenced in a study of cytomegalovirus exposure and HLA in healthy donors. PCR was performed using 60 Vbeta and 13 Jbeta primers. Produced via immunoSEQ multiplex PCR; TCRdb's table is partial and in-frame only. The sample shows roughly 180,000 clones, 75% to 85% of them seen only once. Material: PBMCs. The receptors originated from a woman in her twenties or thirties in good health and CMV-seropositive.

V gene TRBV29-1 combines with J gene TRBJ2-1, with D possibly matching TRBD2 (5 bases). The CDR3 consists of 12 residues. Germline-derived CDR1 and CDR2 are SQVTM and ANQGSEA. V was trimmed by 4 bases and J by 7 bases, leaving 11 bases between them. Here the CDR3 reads CSVGEGWNEQFF. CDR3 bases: TGCAGCGTTGGTGAGGGATGGAATGAGCAGTTCTTC.

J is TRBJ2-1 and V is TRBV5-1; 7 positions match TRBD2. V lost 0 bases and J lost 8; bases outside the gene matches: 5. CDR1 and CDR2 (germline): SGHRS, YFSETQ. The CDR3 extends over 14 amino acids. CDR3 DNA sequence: TGCGCCAGCAGCTTGGAACTAGCGTTAGATGAGCAGTTCTTC. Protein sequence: CASSLELALDEQFF.

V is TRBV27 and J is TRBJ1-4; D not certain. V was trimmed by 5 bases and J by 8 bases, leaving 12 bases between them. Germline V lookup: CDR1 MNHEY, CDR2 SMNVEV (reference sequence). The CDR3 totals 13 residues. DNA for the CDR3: TGTGCCAGCAGTAATCCCCCGGGGGAAAAACTGTTTTTT. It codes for CASSNPPGEKLFF.

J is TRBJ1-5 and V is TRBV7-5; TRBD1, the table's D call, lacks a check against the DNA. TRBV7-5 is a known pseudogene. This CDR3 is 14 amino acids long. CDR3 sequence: CVRSLSGQGQPQHF. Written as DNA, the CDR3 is TGTGTCAGAAGCTTAAGTGGACAGGGTCAGCCCCAGCATTTT.

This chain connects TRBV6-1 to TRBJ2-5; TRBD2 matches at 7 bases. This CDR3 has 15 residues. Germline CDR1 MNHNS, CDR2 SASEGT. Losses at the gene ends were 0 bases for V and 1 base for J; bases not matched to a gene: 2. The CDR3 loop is CASSEAGGGQETQYF. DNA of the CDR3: TGTGCCAGCAGTGAAGCGGGGGGGGGCCAAGAGACCCAGTACTTC.

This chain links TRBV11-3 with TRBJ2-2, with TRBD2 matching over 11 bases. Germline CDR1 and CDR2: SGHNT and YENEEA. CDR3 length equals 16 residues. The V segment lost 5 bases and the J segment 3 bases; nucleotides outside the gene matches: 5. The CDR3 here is CASSTGTSGYTGELFF. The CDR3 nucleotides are TGTGCCAGCAGCACCGGGACTAGCGGTTACACCGGGGAGCTGTTTTTT.

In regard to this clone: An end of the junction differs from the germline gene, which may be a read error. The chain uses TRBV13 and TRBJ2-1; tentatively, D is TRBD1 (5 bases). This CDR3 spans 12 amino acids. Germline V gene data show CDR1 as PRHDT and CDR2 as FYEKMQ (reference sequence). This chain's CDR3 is CASSYLDKEQFF. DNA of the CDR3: TGTGCCAGCAGCTACCTGGACAAAGAGCAGTTCTTC.

CDR3 nucleotides: TGTGCCAGCAGCCAGGACAGAACGGAGACCCAGTACTTC. It codes for CASSQDRTETQYF. The genes are TRBV5-4 and TRBJ2-5, with a tentative D call TRBD1 (6 bases). Trimming removed 4 bases from V and 5 bases from J, with 12 bases in between. Germline assignment: CDR1 SGHNT and CDR2 YYREEE (reference sequence). The CDR3 runs 13 residues.

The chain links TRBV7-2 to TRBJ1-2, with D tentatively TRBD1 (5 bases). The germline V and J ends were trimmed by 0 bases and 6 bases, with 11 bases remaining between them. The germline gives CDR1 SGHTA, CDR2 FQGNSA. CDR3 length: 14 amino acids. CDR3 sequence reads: CASSLAPGLDGYTF. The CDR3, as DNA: TGTGCCAGCAGCTTAGCGCCAGGGCTGGATGGCTACACCTTC.

The CDR3 sequence: CASSLTGGALGTDTQYF. CDR3 coding DNA: TGTGCCAGCAGCTTAACAGGGGGTGCCCTTGGCACAGATACGCAGTATTTT. This chain joins TRBV7-3 and TRBJ2-3; D is perhaps TRBD1 (6 bases). Trimming left V 0 bases short and J 1 base short, with 14 bases between. The CDR3 is made up of 17 amino acids. The V gene's germline CDR1 is SGHTA and CDR2 FQGTGA.

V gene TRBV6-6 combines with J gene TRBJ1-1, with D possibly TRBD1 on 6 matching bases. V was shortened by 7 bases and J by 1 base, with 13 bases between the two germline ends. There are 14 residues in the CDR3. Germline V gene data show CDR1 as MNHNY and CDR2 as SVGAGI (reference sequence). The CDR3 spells CASTLGGANTEAFF. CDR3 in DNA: TGTGCCAGCACCCTGGGGGGGGCGAACACTGAAGCTTTCTTT.